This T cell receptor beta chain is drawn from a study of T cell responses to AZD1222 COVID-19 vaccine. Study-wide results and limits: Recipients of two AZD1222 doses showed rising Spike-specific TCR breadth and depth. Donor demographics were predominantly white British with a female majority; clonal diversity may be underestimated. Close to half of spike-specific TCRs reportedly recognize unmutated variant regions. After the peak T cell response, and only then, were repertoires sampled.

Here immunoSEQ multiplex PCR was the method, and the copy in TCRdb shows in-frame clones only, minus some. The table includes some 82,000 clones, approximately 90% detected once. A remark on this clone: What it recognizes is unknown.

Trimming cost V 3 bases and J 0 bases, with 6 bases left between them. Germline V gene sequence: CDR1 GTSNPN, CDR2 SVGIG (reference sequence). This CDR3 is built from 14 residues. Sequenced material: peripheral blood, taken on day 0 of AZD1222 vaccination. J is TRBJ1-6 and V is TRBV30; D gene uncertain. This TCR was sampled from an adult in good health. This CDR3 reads CAWRVGSYNSPLHF. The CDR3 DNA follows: TGTGCCTGGAGAGTAGGCTCCTATAATTCACCCCTCCACTTT.